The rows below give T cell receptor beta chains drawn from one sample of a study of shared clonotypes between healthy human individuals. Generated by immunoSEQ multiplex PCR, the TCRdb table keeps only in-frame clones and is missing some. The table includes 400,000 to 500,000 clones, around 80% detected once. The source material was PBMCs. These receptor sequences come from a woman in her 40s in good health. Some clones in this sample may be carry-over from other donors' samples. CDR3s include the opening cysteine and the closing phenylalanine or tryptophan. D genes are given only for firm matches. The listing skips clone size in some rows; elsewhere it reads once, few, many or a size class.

CDR3nt: TGTGCCAGCAGCTTAGCGGGCTCGGGACTAGGATTTTACGAGCAGTACTTC
CDR3aa: CASSLAGSGLGFYEQYF
d_gene: TRBD2
j_gene: TRBJ2-7
abundance: .
v_gene: TRBV7-9

CDR3nt: TGTGCCAGCAGTTACCCGGGATCGAACACTGAAGCTTTCTTT
CDR3aa: CASSYPGSNTEAFF
d_gene: .
j_gene: TRBJ1-1
abundance: .
v_gene: TRBV6-5

CDR3nt: TGCAGCGTTGACACAGCGGGAGAGGGGAACATTCAGTACTTC
CDR3aa: CSVDTAGEGNIQYF
d_gene: TRBD2
j_gene: TRBJ2-4
abundance: .
v_gene: TRBV29-1

CDR3nt: TGTGCCAGCAGCCCCAGTGAATTTAACTATGGCTACACCTTC
CDR3aa: CASSPSEFNYGYTF
d_gene: .
j_gene: TRBJ1-2
abundance: few
v_gene: TRBV9

CDR3nt: TGTGCCAGCTCCGTACTTAAGGATAGCAATCAGCCCCAGCATTTT
CDR3aa: CASSVLKDSNQPQHF
d_gene: .
j_gene: TRBJ1-5
abundance: .
v_gene: TRBV18

CDR3nt: TGTGCCAGCAGTTTATTCTGGAACTATGGCTACACCTTC
CDR3aa: CASSLFWNYGYTF
d_gene: .
j_gene: TRBJ1-2
abundance: .
v_gene: TRBV28

CDR3nt: TGTGCCAGCAGCTTAGATGGCCAAGAGACCCAGTACTTC
CDR3aa: CASSLDGQETQYF
d_gene: .
j_gene: TRBJ2-5
abundance: .
v_gene: TRBV7-9

CDR3nt: TGTGCCAGCAGCGTAGAGGGGACTAGGCCGGAGACCCAGTACTTC
CDR3aa: CASSVEGTRPETQYF
d_gene: TRBD2
j_gene: TRBJ2-5
abundance: .
v_gene: TRBV9

CDR3nt: TGTGCCAGCAGTTCCACTTTAGCGGGTTACAATGAGCAGTTCTTC
CDR3aa: CASSSTLAGYNEQFF
d_gene: TRBD2
j_gene: TRBJ2-1
abundance: .
v_gene: TRBV28

CDR3nt: TGCGCCAGCAGCCAAGTCGGGGGGGCGTCCTACAATGAGCAGTTCTTC
CDR3aa: CASSQVGGASYNEQFF
d_gene: TRBD2
j_gene: TRBJ2-1
abundance: .
v_gene: TRBV4-3

CDR3nt: TGCGCCAGCAGCTGGAGTGGCACCACTAACTATGGCTACACCTTC
CDR3aa: CASSWSGTTNYGYTF
d_gene: .
j_gene: TRBJ1-2
abundance: few
v_gene: TRBV5-1